This TCR beta chain was obtained from a study of T cell repertoires in cytomegalovirus infection. About the research overall: Newly reported HLA-C-restricted and thoroughly characterized HLA-B-restricted CMV epitopes were employed. Both CMV infection and a matching HLA type were indicated by public TCR beta signatures. Study results and limitations: CMV-specific HLA-C-restricted TCR beta clonotypes dominated the ex vivo response. The cumulative frequency of public TCR beta families distinguished individuals who carried CMV together with the relevant HLA.

Remarks on this clonotype: What it binds is unknown.

TCRdb re-analysed the reads in MiXCR, keeping a single row per CDR3 protein. The data show about 900,000 distinct CDR3 sequences, around a third seen once. This TCR derives from a human donor in good health (CMV status not recorded). Some clones in this sample may be carry-over from other donors' samples. The sequencing here drew on cultured CD8+ T cells from PBMCs, taken from culture after CMV antigen stimulation.

This CDR3 is CASSFGLADEQFF. In nucleotides, the CDR3 is TGTGCCAGTAGTTTCGGACTAGCGGATGAGCAGTTCTTC. The J gene is TRBJ2-1, the V gene TRBV19; TRBD2 agrees at 10 bases. Trimming cost V 5 bases and J 8 bases; bases outside gene matches: 3. Germline CDR1 is LNHDA and CDR2 is SQIVND (reference sequence). This CDR3 has 13 amino acids.